Shown below are 15 T cell receptor beta chains from a single sample sequenced in a study of human T cells and chemical hapten exposure. TCRdb re-derived calls from the 5' RACE reads in MiXCR, one entry per CDR3 protein. There are 130,000 or so distinct CDR3 sequences in the sample; roughly 4% occur only once, and about 1.3% lies in the top ten. Total RNA was isolated from unfractionated whole blood. The receptor set was obtained from a female donor in good health.

V is TRBV28 and J is TRBJ1-1, with D uncertain. The germline CDR1 and CDR2 sequences are MDHEN and SYDVKM. V lost 6 bases and J 7 bases, leaving 9 bases between the germline ends. CDR3 length equals 11 residues. The CDR3 sequence is CASRRLFEAFF. CDR3 nucleotide sequence: TGTGCCAGCAGACGACTATTTGAAGCTTTCTTT.

The chain carries TRBV24-1 and TRBJ2-1; D may be TRBD2 (5 bases). This CDR3 spans 17 amino acids. V lost 6 bases and J lost 0, with 17 bases in between. The germline CDR1 and CDR2 sequences are KGHDR and SFDVKD. CDR3 DNA sequence: TGTGCCACCAGTTCCCAAAGGTACGGGGTCTCCTACAATGAGCAGTTCTTC. This gives the protein CATSSQRYGVSYNEQFF.

This clonotype has at least ten counts. The chain is built from TRBV5-1 and TRBJ1-5; unclear D gene. This CDR3 comprises 13 residues. CDR1 is SGHRS and CDR2 is YFSETQ in the germline V gene. Deletions cut 2 bases from V and 4 bases from J, with 7 bases between. The CDR3, as DNA: TGCGCCAGCAGCTTCAGGCGAAATCAGCCCCAGCATTTT. Translated, it gives CASSFRRNQPQHF.

This clonotype has a count of ten or more. This chain joins TRBV20-1 and TRBJ1-6, with a possible D match to TRBD1 (5 bases). The V gene lost 1 base and the J gene lost 8 bases, with 12 bases spanning the gap. Germline V CDR1 and CDR2: DFQATT, SNEGSKA (reference sequence). The CDR3 extends over 14 amino acids. The chain's CDR3 is CSARAGGSHSPLHF. For the CDR3, the DNA is TGCAGTGCTAGAGCCGGGGGGTCTCATTCACCCCTCCACTTT.

In this sample, this clonotype turned up a few times. The chain recombines TRBV5-1 with TRBJ2-5; tentative D call: TRBD2 (6 bases). The CDR3 extends over 15 amino acids. Germline values: CDR1 SGHRS, CDR2 YFSETQ. The V and J ends lost 3 bases and 5 bases respectively, with 17 bases between them. The CDR3 nucleotides are TGCGCCAGCAGCTCAGGACTACTGGAGTTCGAGACCCAGTACTTC. Its protein is CASSSGLLEFETQYF. The whole variable domain, remainder taken from reference TRBV5-1 and TRBJ2-5, is KAGVTQTPRYLIKTRGQQVTLSCSPISGHRSVSWYQQTPGQGLQFLFEYFSETQRNKGNFPGRFSGRQFSNSRSEMNVSTLELGDSALYLCASSSGLLEFETQYFGPGTRLLVL.

This clonotype was seen repeatedly, ten times or more. V and J are TRBV2 and TRBJ2-3, with D unclear. The germline CDR1 and CDR2 sequences are SNHLY and FYNNEI. The CDR3 is made up of 14 amino acids. The germline V and J ends were trimmed by 3 bases and 0 bases, with 7 bases remaining between them. CDR3 amino acids: CASSEGFSTDTQYF. CDR3 sequence (DNA): TGTGCCAGCAGTGAGGGTTTTAGCACAGATACGCAGTATTTT.

The J gene is TRBJ1-5, the V gene TRBV20-1; D gene ambiguous. Trimming left V 3 bases short and J 7 bases short, with 19 bases between. Germline CDR1 is DFQATT and CDR2 is SNEGSKA (reference sequence). The CDR3 has 15 residues. DNA for the CDR3: TGCAGTGCTAGCCCCGCAAGGACTAGTGGGCAGCCCCAGCATTTT. This sequence encodes CSASPARTSGQPQHF.

This clonotype was found many times. Germline is not matched at one junction end, which may reflect a read error. The J gene is TRBJ2-7, the V gene TRBV3-1; 7 bases fit TRBD2. There are 14 residues in the CDR3. Germline CDR1 and CDR2: LGHDT and YNNKEL (reference sequence). CDR3 region: CASTQREATYEQYF. The CDR3 nucleotides are TGTGCCAGCACCCAACGGGAGGCAACCTACGAGCAGTACTTC.

This clonotype was found many times. The chain links TRBV28 to TRBJ2-4, with D unclear. V was trimmed by 2 bases and J by 2 bases, leaving 13 bases between them. Germline assignment: CDR1 MDHEN and CDR2 SYDVKM. CDR3 size: 16 residues. The CDR3 nucleotides are TGTGCCAGCAGTTTACTGGGAAGGGTTACCAAAAACATTCAGTACTTC. It translates to CASSLLGRVTKNIQYF.

This clonotype has at least ten counts. This chain connects TRBV10-3 to TRBJ2-1; 11 bases map to TRBD2. Germline V gives CDR1 ENHRY, CDR2 SYGVKD. The CDR3 covers 18 residues. V was pared by 2 bases and J by 3 bases, with 9 bases of the junction left unmatched. The CDR3 DNA reads as TGTGCCATCAGTGAGCCCCCGACTAGCGGGGCGGTCTACAATGAGCAGTTCTTC. Protein sequence: CAISEPPTSGAVYNEQFF.

This clonotype was recorded at least ten times. The chain carries TRBV29-1 and TRBJ1-1; 7 bases align to TRBD1. V lost 0 bases and J lost 4; bases outside the gene matches: 8. Germline V lookup: CDR1 SQVTM, CDR2 ANQGSEA. The CDR3 is 15 amino acids. The CDR3 sequence: CSVEDLTRQGTEAFF. In nucleotides, the CDR3 is TGCAGCGTTGAAGATCTGACTAGACAGGGCACTGAAGCTTTCTTT.

This clonotype has at least ten counts. J is TRBJ2-7 and V is TRBV6-6, with D perhaps assigned TRBD1 or TRBD2 (5 bases each). This CDR3 contains 13 residues. V was cut by 0 bases and J by 5 bases, with 8 bases left in between. The germline CDR1 and CDR2 sequences are MNHNY and SVGAGI (reference sequence). CDR3 DNA: TGTGCCAGCAGTTACTCGACGGGACACGAGCAGTACTTC. Its protein product is CASSYSTGHEQYF.

The chain employs TRBV5-5 and TRBJ2-2; maybe TRBD1 (5 bases). Germline loops: CDR1 SGHKS, CDR2 YYEKEE (reference sequence). CDR3 length: 17 amino acids. V was pared by 0 bases and J by 4 bases, with 16 bases between. The CDR3 bases are TGTGCCAGCAGCTTGGCCTACTTAAAGGGGCCCACCGGGGAGCTGTTTTTT. Translated: CASSLAYLKGPTGELFF. The full variable domain, its missing parts supplied by reference TRBV5-5 and TRBJ2-2, is DAGVTQSPTHLIKTRGQQVTLRCSPISGHKSVSWYQQVLGQGPQFIFQYYEKEERGRGNFPDRFSARQFPNYSSELNVNALLLGDSALYLCASSLAYLKGPTGELFFGEGSRLTVL.

There are many counts of this clonotype. The J gene is TRBJ1-1, the V gene TRBV5-8; the D gene is possibly TRBD1 (5 bases). Deletions cut 3 bases from V and 3 bases from J, with 21 bases between. The CDR3 sequence is 17 residues long. In germline, CDR1 is SGHTS, CDR2 YDEGEE. The CDR3 nucleotides read TGTGCCAGCAGCTCCGTCGGATTGGGTTGGGGCTACACTGAAGCTTTCTTT. Amino acids: CASSSVGLGWGYTEAFF.

This clonotype came up a few times. No conserved phenylalanine or tryptophan ends this CDR3, so it is likely a read error. The DNA is omitted, as the CDR3 cannot be located on it reliably, and the CDR3 follows TCRdb's listing. J is TRBJ1-6 and V is TRBV27; the table's D call TRBD1 went unverified against the DNA. The CDR3 sequence runs 10 residues, both termini included. Germline CDR1 reads MNHEY; CDR2 reads SMNVEV (reference sequence). CDR3 region: CASNLPHKGG.